This T cell receptor (beta chain) was recovered during a study of cytomegalovirus exposure and HLA in healthy donors. Notes on the study in general: TCR sequences were mostly rare, though some public TCRs occurred in many donors. When the data were analyzed later, several of the most significant clusters appeared to be linked to common viral pathogens.

Regarding this clone: Its antigen remains unknown.

The PCR employed 60 Vbeta primers together with 13 Jbeta primers. Here immunoSEQ multiplex PCR was the method, and the copy in TCRdb shows in-frame clones only, minus some. Seen here are 95,000 to 110,000 clones, around three quarters observed once, and the top ten hold over 9%. Trimming pared 2 bases from V and 0 bases from J, leaving 7 bases between. From germline, CDR1 is KGHSH and CDR2 LQKENI. This CDR3 spans 15 amino acids. This chain connects TRBV18 to TRBJ2-2; D is unresolved. This TCR was sampled from a woman aged 18-35 years in good health and CMV-seropositive. The specimen was PBMCs. CDR3 coding DNA: TGTGCCAGCTCACCAGGAGCCGCGAACACCGGGGAGCTGTTTTTT. Amino acid sequence: CASSPGAANTGELFF.